This T cell receptor (beta chain) was profiled in a study of blood T cell repertoires in COVID-19 (dated by TCRdb to the early 2020s). In terms of the full investigation: Samples covering the acute and convalescent phases of COVID-19 were provided by collaborators in the United States, Italy and Spain. The prospective study material was composed of cDNA or gDNA derived from T cells, B-cell-depleted T cells, or PBMCs. Deeply sampled blood TCRbeta repertoires from subjects exposed to, actively infected with, or recovered from COVID-19 were included in the dataset. The repertoires were released in a freely available public database meant as a resource for research on the immune response to SARS-CoV-2. The samples were drawn from two sources: the first 160 participants of the ongoing ImmuneRACE study, and 1,000 to 1,500 subjects contributed by 6 global collaborators. Sample metadata almost always included a de-identified subject ID, COVID-19 status, age in years and sex. Where HLA class I and class II types were available, the types were taken from metadata supplied by the sample provider, not from assay-based typing.

At one collaborating source in Seattle, patients were enrolled during active infection and were followed longitudinally through the course of disease. Each collaborating institution followed its own protocols to collect whole blood in K2EDTA tubes. For TCRbeta analysis, collaborator samples were shipped as frozen whole blood, as isolated PBMCs, or as DNA extracted from either sample type. In regard to this clone: Its recognized antigen is unknown. The sample holds no much larger clone one base away, and base qualities are not on file.

The CDR3 covers 13 residues, taking in both the cysteine and the phenylalanine. The entry retains the CDR3 DNA only, 39 bases that are in frame from base 1. Between the V and J ends, shortened by 3 bases and 0 bases respectively, the junction contains 4 bases. CDR1 and CDR2 are read off the germline V gene as MGHDK and SYGVNS. Broader findings and caveats from the paper: The amount of clinical and demographic metadata varied by source and participant and was provided uncurated.

TCRbeta CDR3 regions were amplified from genomic DNA by means of the immunoSEQ Assay, a bias-controlled multiplex PCR. As for the authors' bioinformatics: The number of nucleated cells in each sample was estimated by amplification of reference gene primers within the assay. To quantify the absolute abundance of each unique TCRbeta CDR3 rearrangement, sequence reads were collapsed and filtered. Productive Simpson clonality was computed per sample as the square root of Simpson's diversity index over productive rearrangements. TCRdb took over this immuneACCESS table, retaining in-frame rearrangements with V and J assigned. Such tables are incomplete; in checked studies, under half of the missing clones stem from an unresolved V gene, and the remainder is unexplained. V and J calls and clone size are those listed in that table; D and trimming were worked out from the DNA. The sample data list about 300,000 clones, and around 84% of these were observed just once. The leading ten clones occupy more than 1.1% of the sample.

Sequencing input: peripheral blood. This TCR was recovered from a human donor with COVID-19, enrolled during active disease. The donor label of this sample is uncertain. The receptor chain draws on TRBV25-1 and TRBJ2-3; no D segment can be confidently identified. CDR3 region: CASSERSTDTQYF. The DNA is TGTGCCAGCAGTGAGAGAAGCACAGATACGCAGTATTTT.